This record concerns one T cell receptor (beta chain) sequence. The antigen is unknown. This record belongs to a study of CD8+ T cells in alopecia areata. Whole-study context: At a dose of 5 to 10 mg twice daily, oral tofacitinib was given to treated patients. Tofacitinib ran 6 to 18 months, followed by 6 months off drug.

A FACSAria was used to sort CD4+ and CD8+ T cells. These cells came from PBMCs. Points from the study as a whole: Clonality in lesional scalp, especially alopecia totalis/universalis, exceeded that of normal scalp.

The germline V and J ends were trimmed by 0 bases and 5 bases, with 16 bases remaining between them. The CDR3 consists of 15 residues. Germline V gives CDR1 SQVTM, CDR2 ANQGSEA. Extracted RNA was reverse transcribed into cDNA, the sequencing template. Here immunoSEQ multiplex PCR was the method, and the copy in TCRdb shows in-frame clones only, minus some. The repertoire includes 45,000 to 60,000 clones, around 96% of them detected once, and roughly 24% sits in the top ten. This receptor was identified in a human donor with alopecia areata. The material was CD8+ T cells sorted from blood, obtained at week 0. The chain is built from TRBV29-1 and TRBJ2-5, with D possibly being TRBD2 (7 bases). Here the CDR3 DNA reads TGCAGCGTTGAAGATCAGCCGGGGGGCCTGGAGACCCAGTACTTC. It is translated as CSVEDQPGGLETQYF.